This T cell receptor (beta chain) was recorded in a study of regulatory T cells in long-lasting Graves disease. General study findings and limits: Sharing of public clonotypes was greater in persistent patients (around 2,500) than in new patients (around 1,000). Persistent disease preferred TRBV28, TRBJ1-2 and TRBJ2-5. Only a small sample size was used, which may have cut accuracy.

Arm-PCR of CDR3 regions and iRepertoire HTBI primers were the basis on which TCR beta libraries were built. From the multiplex PCR reads, TCRdb called clonotypes with MiXCR, one entry per CDR3 protein. The sample lists over 650,000 distinct CDR3 sequences, 30% occurring once. This clonotype was seen only once. Antigen specificity is unknown. Time point given: persistent/refractory GD, antithyroid drugs over 5 years with positive TRAb. PBMC RNA served as the TCR library source. Between the trimmed V and J ends, which lost 2 bases and 1 base, there was a span of 11 bases. This CDR3 has 15 residues. Germline V gene sequence: CDR1 MGHDK, CDR2 SYGVNS.

This chain links TRBV25-1 with TRBJ1-1; tentatively, D is TRBD1 (6 bases). Sequencing used peripheral blood mononuclear cells (PBMCs), obtained when the disease was refractory, from a patient treated with antithyroid drugs. The receptor was derived from a female donor with Graves disease. CDR3 amino acids: CASSEPGQPNTEAFF. The CDR3 bases are TGTGCCAGCAGTGAACCCGGACAGCCGAACACTGAAGCTTTCTTT.